This T cell receptor (beta chain) comes out of a study of control samples from healthy donors and cancer patients. Profiled with immunoSEQ multiplex PCR; TCRdb holds only in-frame clones, not every one. The repertoire holds about 150,000 clones, approximately 93% seen once, with around 2.2% in the top ten. The sequence was collected from a man aged 45-60 years in good health. Material for sequencing was blood.

The CDR3 nucleotides are TGTGCCAGCAGCCAAAATACAGTACAAGAGACCCAGTACTTC. This sequence encodes CASSQNTVQETQYF. The J gene is TRBJ2-5, the V gene TRBV3-1 (or the pseudogene TRBV3-2); D gene ambiguous. CDR1 is LGHDT and CDR2 is YNNKEL in the germline V gene (reference sequence). The V and J ends lost 2 bases and 2 bases respectively, with 9 bases between them. The CDR3 is 14 amino acids.